These T cell receptor beta chains were read from a single sample in a study of human T cells and chemical hapten exposure. TCRdb independently ran MiXCR on the RACE reads; one entry per CDR3 protein. The repertoire includes 250,000 or so distinct CDR3 sequences, approximately 7.5% of them detected once, and more than 0.95% sits in the top ten. Specimen: whole blood, collected in connection with sensitization to the hapten diphenylcyclopropenone (DPC). These TCRs come from a man aged 18 to 30 with alopecia areata. Some clones in this sample may be carry-over from other donors' samples. Both conserved end residues are part of each CDR3. A D gene is named only where the DNA matches it firmly. Clone size is shown for a subset of rows, as once, few, many or a class of expanded clone.

size,D,J,V,DNA,CDR3
-,-,TRBJ2-5,TRBV5-1,TGCGCCAGCAGCTCCGACAGGAAAGAGACCCAGTACTTC,CASSSDRKETQYF
many,TRBD1,TRBJ2-2,TRBV11-2,TGTGCCAGCAGCTTAGCCCCAGGACAGGACCTCACCGGGGAGCTGTTTTTT,CASSLAPGQDLTGELFF
many,-,TRBJ1-2,TRBV11-2,TGTGCCAGCAGCTTAGGGACACCCTACCTCTACTATGGCTACACCTTC,CASSLGTPYLYYGYTF
-,-,TRBJ2-1,TRBV5-6,TGTGCCAGCAGCTTGCGGCAAAATGAGCAGTTCTTC,CASSLRQNEQFF
many,-,TRBJ1-2,TRBV7-2,TGTGCCAGCAGCTTAGGGTTTCGGGGGACTAACTATGGCTACACCTTC,CASSLGFRGTNYGYTF
-,-,TRBJ2-7,TRBV10-3,TGTGCCATCAGTGGAACAGGGCCCTACGAGCAGTACTTC,CAISGTGPYEQYF
few,-,TRBJ2-7,TRBV5-1,TGCGCCAGCAGCTTGGACGCAGGCGGCCTTTACGAGCAGTACTTC,CASSLDAGGLYEQYF
many,-,TRBJ2-3,TRBV12-3/TRBV12-4,TGTGCCAGCAGTTTAGCGTCCGGTACAGATACGCAGTATTTT,CASSLASGTDTQYF
few,-,TRBJ1-6,TRBV7-9,TGTGCCAGCAGCATTAGACAGGATGGGCGGGCACCCCTCCACTTT,CASSIRQDGRAPLHF
-,-,TRBJ2-1,TRBV4-3,TGCGCCAGCAGCCAAAGGTGGTACGGGGGAAACTACAATGAGCAGTTCTTC,CASSQRWYGGNYNEQFF
few,TRBD1,TRBJ1-5,TRBV6-2/TRBV6-3,TGTGCCAGCAGACCTACAGGGGTGAATCAGCCCCAGCATTTT,CASRPTGVNQPQHF
many,TRBD1,TRBJ1-6,TRBV4-3,TGCGCCAGCAGCCAAGTGGACAGGGTAGATAATTCACCCCTCCACTTT,CASSQVDRVDNSPLHF